Following are 20 T cell receptor beta chains from one sample sequenced in a study of CD8+ T cells in alopecia areata. It was cDNA, reverse transcribed from extracted RNA, that served as the sequencing template. Generated by immunoSEQ multiplex PCR, the TCRdb table keeps only in-frame clones and is missing some. Of 95,000 to 120,000 clones in the sample, 55% to 75% were seen once. Sequencing input: CD8+ T cells sorted from blood. All receptors come from a human donor in good health.

This clone has more than one count but fewer than ten. This sequence joins TRBV13 and TRBJ1-2; D not resolved. V lost 0 bases to trimming and J lost 4 bases, with 9 bases between them. CDR1 PRHDT and CDR2 FYEKMQ come from the germline V gene (reference sequence). This CDR3 comprises 14 residues. The CDR3 is CASSLGTQGYGYTF. DNA of the CDR3: TGTGCCAGCAGCTTAGGCACCCAAGGCTATGGCTACACCTTC.

This sequence joins TRBV4-3 and TRBJ2-5; D is tentatively TRBD1 or TRBD2 (5 bases each). There are 17 residues in the CDR3. V was clipped by 1 base and J by 4 bases, with 19 bases between them. Germline CDR1 and CDR2: LGHNA and YSLEER. The CDR3 reads CASSQVIAGTRRETQYF. Here the CDR3 DNA reads TGCGCCAGCAGCCAAGTCATCGCAGGGACCCGCCGAGAGACCCAGTACTTC.

The rearrangement uses TRBV4-3 and TRBJ1-4, with 10 bases fitting TRBD1. The CDR3 has 17 amino acids. Germline trimming cut 1 base from V and 7 bases from J; bases unmatched to any gene: 9. Per the germline V gene, CDR1 is LGHNA and CDR2 is YSLEER. For the CDR3, the DNA is TGCGCCAGCAGCCAAGTATATCGTGGGACAGGGGTTGAAAAACTGTTTTTT. This gives the protein CASSQVYRGTGVEKLFF.

This rearrangement joins TRBV5-6 to TRBJ2-5, with a weak D call TRBD2 (6 bases). From germline, CDR1 is SGHDT and CDR2 YYEEEE. Trimming stripped 4 bases from V and 11 bases from J, with 18 bases between. This CDR3 has 13 amino acids. In DNA form, the CDR3 reads TGTGCCAGCAGCCAGGGACTGGGAGAGGAGCAGTACTTC. Translating it yields CASSQGLGEEQYF.

The chain carries TRBV2 and TRBJ1-2, with 9 bases matching TRBD1. With V trimmed by 8 bases and J by 1 base, 5 bases remained unmatched. CDR1 SNHLY and CDR2 FYNNEI come from the germline V gene. CDR3 length: 14 amino acids. The chain's CDR3 is CASGRQGDNYGYTF. The DNA for the CDR3 is TGTGCCAGCGGTCGACAGGGGGATAACTATGGCTACACCTTC. The full variable domain, completed using reference TRBV2 and TRBJ1-2, is EPEVTQTPSHQVTQMGQEVILRCVPISNHLYFYWYRQILGQKVEFLVSFYNNEISEKSEIFDDQFSVERPDGSNFTLKIRSTKLEDSAMYFCASGRQGDNYGYTFGSGTRLTVV.

This chain uses TRBV30 with TRBJ1-1; 7 bases match TRBD1. The ends lost 3 bases at V and 7 bases at J; junction bases unmatched: 11. Germline V gene lookup returns CDR1 GTSNPN and CDR2 SVGIG (reference sequence). The CDR3 totals 14 residues. CDR3 in amino acids: CAWSYPQWTGEAFF. The CDR3 nucleotides are TGTGCCTGGAGCTACCCCCAGTGGACAGGTGAAGCTTTCTTT.

The CDR3 here is CATSAEAGIYEQYF. In DNA, the CDR3 is TGTGCCACCAGCGCTGAAGCAGGCATCTACGAGCAGTACTTC. V gene TRBV15 combines with J gene TRBJ2-7; D unresolved. V was shortened by 5 bases and J by 3 bases, with 14 bases between the two germline ends. CDR1 and CDR2 from the germline V gene are LNHNV and YYDKDF (reference sequence). The CDR3 has 14 amino acids.

This chain joins TRBV30 and TRBJ2-2; D might be TRBD1 or TRBD2, each matching 5 bases. Between the trimmed V and J ends, which lost 2 bases and 4 bases, there was a span of 8 bases. This CDR3 region has 13 residues. Germline loops: CDR1 GTSNPN, CDR2 SVGIG (reference sequence). CDR3 region: CAWSTGGTGELFF. CDR3 in DNA: TGTGCCTGGAGTACTGGGGGCACCGGGGAGCTGTTTTTT.

To note about this clone: Other DNA sequences in this sample translate to the same CDR3. The chain has TRBV5-4 and TRBJ2-2; D call uncertain. In germline, CDR1 is SGHNT, CDR2 YYREEE (reference sequence). This CDR3 is 12 amino acids long. V lost 2 bases and J lost 5, with 4 bases in between. DNA for the CDR3: TGTGCCAGCAGCTTTGGTACCGGGGAGCTGTTTTTT. Translation: CASSFGTGELFF.

The chain combines TRBV5-6 with TRBJ1-1; no clear D gene. Looked up from germline, CDR1 is SGHDT and CDR2 is YYEEEE. V gave up 4 bases and J gave up 7 bases, with 11 bases separating them. The CDR3 runs to 12 residues. As DNA, the CDR3 is TGTGCCAGCAGCCGTGGACGAGGTGAAGCTTTCTTT. Protein sequence: CASSRGRGEAFF.

The J gene is TRBJ2-1, the V gene TRBV5-6; 9 bases are shared with TRBD1. The CDR3 is 14 amino acids. CDR1 and CDR2 (germline): SGHDT, YYEEEE. With V trimmed by 0 bases and J by 5 bases, 0 bases remained unmatched. The CDR3 nucleotides are TGTGCCAGCAGCTTGGGACAGGGGGACAATGAGCAGTTCTTC. It yields the protein CASSLGQGDNEQFF.

The genes are TRBV5-6 and TRBJ2-7, with D tentatively TRBD2 (5 bases). CDR1 SGHDT and CDR2 YYEEEE come from the germline V gene. The CDR3 length is 13 residues. With 2 bases removed from V and 2 bases from J, the gap between germline ends came to 8 bases. For the CDR3, the DNA is TGTGCCAGCAGCTTAAGCGGAACCTACGAGCAGTACTTC. Protein sequence: CASSLSGTYEQYF.

The rearrangement uses TRBV7-9 and TRBJ1-6; possible D gene TRBD1, 6 bases. The CDR3 sequence is 15 residues long. Trimming shortened V by 1 base and J by 6 bases, and 10 bases separated the two germline ends. CDR1 and CDR2 (germline): SEHNR, FQNEAQ (reference sequence). CDR3 region: CASSLGTGSNSPLHF. The CDR3 DNA sequence: TGTGCCAGCAGCTTAGGCACAGGGAGTAATTCACCCCTCCACTTT.

The chain recombines TRBV5-6 with TRBJ2-7; maybe TRBD2 (6 bases). The germline CDR1 and CDR2 sequences are SGHDT and YYEEEE. The CDR3 has 11 amino acids. The V and J ends lost 0 bases and 9 bases respectively, with 7 bases between them. This CDR3 is CASSLDGRQYF. In DNA form, the CDR3 reads TGTGCCAGCAGCTTGGACGGGAGGCAGTACTTC.

For the CDR3, the DNA is TGTGCCAGCAGCGAACCGACAGCGAACACTGAAGCTTTCTTT. Translated, it gives CASSEPTANTEAFF. The chain uses TRBV13 and TRBJ1-1; the D gene is possibly TRBD1 (5 bases). The germline CDR1 and CDR2 sequences are PRHDT and FYEKMQ (reference sequence). Trimming removed 5 bases at V and 1 base at J, with 11 bases between. This CDR3 comprises 14 residues. Full variable domain (remainder filled in from reference TRBV13 and TRBJ1-1): AAGVIQSPRHLIKEKRETATLKCYPIPRHDTVYWYQQGPGQDPQFLISFYEKMQSDKGSIPDRFSAQQFSDYHSELNMSSLELGDSALYFCASSEPTANTEAFFGQGTRLTVV.

This clone was counted between two and nine times. The V gene is TRBV29-1, the J gene TRBJ1-2; D unclear. Germline V gene data show CDR1 as SQVTM and CDR2 as ANQGSEA. The CDR3 sequence is 12 residues long. V gave up 1 base and J gave up 3 bases, with 6 bases separating them. CDR3 nucleotide sequence: TGCAGCGTTGAAGCAGACGACTATGGCTACACCTTC. Its protein is CSVEADDYGYTF.

This clone has only a few counts. The genes are TRBV5-6 and TRBJ2-1; the match to TRBD2 covers 10 bases. This CDR3 contains 16 residues. Germline trimming cut 2 bases from V and 6 bases from J; bases unmatched to any gene: 8. Germline assignment: CDR1 SGHDT and CDR2 YYEEEE. The CDR3 sequence: CASSFPSVAGGNEQFF. The CDR3 DNA follows: TGTGCCAGCAGCTTTCCATCTGTAGCGGGGGGCAATGAGCAGTTCTTC.

This clone has a handful of counts. Other DNA sequences in the sample encode the same CDR3. The chain joins TRBV5-6 to TRBJ2-7, with a weak D call TRBD1 (5 bases). Per the germline V gene, CDR1 is SGHDT and CDR2 is YYEEEE. The V and J ends lost 0 bases and 0 bases respectively, with 10 bases between them. This CDR3 comprises 15 residues. The chain's CDR3 is CASSLGGASSYEQYF. DNA of the CDR3: TGTGCCAGCAGCTTGGGGGGCGCGAGCTCCTACGAGCAGTACTTC.

The chain links TRBV10-3 to TRBJ1-5, with TRBD1 matching over 7 bases. The CDR3 runs 13 residues. Losses at the gene ends were 10 bases for V and 6 bases for J; bases not matched to a gene: 9. Per the germline V gene, CDR1 is ENHRY and CDR2 is SYGVKD. The CDR3 reads CATQGAGGQPQHF. CDR3 DNA sequence: TGTGCCACGCAAGGCGCAGGGGGTCAGCCCCAGCATTTT.

The CDR3 DNA is TGTGCCAGCAGCCATGCGGCGGGGAACAACGAGCAGTACTTC. Translated: CASSHAAGNNEQYF. The rearrangement joins TRBV11-2 to TRBJ2-7; D might be TRBD2 (6 bases). Germline values: CDR1 SGHAT, CDR2 FQNNGV. V was cut by 5 bases and J by 5 bases, with 16 bases left in between. The CDR3 is 14 residues long.